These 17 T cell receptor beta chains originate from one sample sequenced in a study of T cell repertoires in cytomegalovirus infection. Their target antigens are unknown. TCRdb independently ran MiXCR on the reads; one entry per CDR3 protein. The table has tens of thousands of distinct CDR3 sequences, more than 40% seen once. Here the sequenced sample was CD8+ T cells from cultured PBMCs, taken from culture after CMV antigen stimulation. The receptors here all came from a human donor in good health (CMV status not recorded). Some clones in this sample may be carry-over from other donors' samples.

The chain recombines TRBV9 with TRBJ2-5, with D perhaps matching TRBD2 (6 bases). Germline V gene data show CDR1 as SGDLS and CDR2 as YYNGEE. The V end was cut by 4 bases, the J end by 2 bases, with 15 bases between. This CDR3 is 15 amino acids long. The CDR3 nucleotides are TGTGCCAGCAGCCCGCGGGGAAGCGTACAAGAGACCCAGTACTTC. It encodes CASSPRGSVQETQYF.

CDR3 in amino acids: CASSSETSGGAQETQYF. As DNA, the CDR3 is TGTGCCAGCAGCTCCGAGACTAGCGGGGGGGCCCAAGAGACCCAGTACTTC. The rearrangement joins TRBV11-2 to TRBJ2-5; 14 nucleotides agree with TRBD2. Germline lookup yields CDR1 SGHAT and CDR2 FQNNGV. V gave up 4 bases and J gave up 1 base; unmatched junction bases: 5. The CDR3 length is 17 residues.

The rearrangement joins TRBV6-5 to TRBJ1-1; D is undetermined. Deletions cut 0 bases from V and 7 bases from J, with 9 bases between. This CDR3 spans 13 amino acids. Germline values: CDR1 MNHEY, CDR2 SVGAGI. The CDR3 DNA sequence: TGTGCCAGCAGTTACTCGGGCACTAGTGAAGCTTTCTTT. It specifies CASSYSGTSEAFF.

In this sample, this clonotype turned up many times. The CDR3 here is CASSLVGGPSREDTQYF. CDR3 bases: TGTGCCAGCAGCCTCGTCGGCGGGCCATCCAGAGAAGATACGCAGTATTTT. The rearrangement uses TRBV7-2 and TRBJ2-3; D might be TRBD2 (5 bases). Trimming pared 5 bases from V and 5 bases from J, leaving 23 bases between. The CDR3 consists of 17 residues. CDR1 and CDR2 (germline): SGHTA, FQGNSA.

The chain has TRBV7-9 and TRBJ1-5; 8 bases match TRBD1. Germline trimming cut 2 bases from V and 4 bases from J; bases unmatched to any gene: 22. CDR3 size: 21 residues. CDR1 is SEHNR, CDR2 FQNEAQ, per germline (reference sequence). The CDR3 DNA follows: TGTGCCAGCAGCTTAAGCTCGGGGAGGCAGGGGGCGAATGAAGGAAATCAGCCCCAGCATTTT. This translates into CASSLSSGRQGANEGNQPQHF.

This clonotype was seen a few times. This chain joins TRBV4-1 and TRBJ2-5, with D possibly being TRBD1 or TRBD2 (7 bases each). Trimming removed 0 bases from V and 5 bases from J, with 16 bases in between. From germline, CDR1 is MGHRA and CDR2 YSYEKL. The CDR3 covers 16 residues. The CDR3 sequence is CASSQEGRGLLETQYF. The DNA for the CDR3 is TGCGCCAGCAGCCAAGAGGGGAGGGGGCTTCTGGAGACCCAGTACTTC.

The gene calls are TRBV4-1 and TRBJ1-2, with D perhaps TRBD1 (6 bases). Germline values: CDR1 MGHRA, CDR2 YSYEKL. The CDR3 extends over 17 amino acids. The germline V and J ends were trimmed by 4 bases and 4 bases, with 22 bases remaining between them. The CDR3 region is CASSPRQVPRLGYGYTF. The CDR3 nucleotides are TGCGCCAGCAGCCCTCGACAGGTCCCGCGGCTGGGCTATGGCTACACCTTC.

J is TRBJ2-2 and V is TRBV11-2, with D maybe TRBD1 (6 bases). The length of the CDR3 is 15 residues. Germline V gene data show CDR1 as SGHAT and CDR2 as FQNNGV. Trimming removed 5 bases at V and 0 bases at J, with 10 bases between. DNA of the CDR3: TGTGCCAGCAGCCGAGGGGGAGCGAACACCGGGGAGCTGTTTTTT. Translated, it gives CASSRGGANTGELFF. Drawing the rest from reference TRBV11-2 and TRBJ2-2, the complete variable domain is EAGVAQSPRYKIIEKRQSVAFWCNPISGHATLYWYQQILGQGPKLLIQFQNNGVVDDSQLPKDRFSAERLKGVDSTLKIQPAKLEDSAVYLCASSRGGANTGELFFGEGSRLTVL.

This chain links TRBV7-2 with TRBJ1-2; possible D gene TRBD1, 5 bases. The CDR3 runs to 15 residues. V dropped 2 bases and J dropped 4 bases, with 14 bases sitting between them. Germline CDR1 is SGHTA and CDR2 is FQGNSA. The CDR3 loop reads CASSLSNRGGYGYTF. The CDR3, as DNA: TGTGCCAGCAGCTTAAGTAATCGGGGCGGCTATGGCTACACCTTC. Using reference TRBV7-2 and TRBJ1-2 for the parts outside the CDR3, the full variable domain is GAGVSQSPSNKVTEKGKDVELRCDPISGHTALYWYRQSLGQGLEFLIYFQGNSAPDKSGLPSDRFSAERTGGSVSTLTIQRTQQEDSAVYLCASSLSNRGGYGYTFGSGTRLTVV.

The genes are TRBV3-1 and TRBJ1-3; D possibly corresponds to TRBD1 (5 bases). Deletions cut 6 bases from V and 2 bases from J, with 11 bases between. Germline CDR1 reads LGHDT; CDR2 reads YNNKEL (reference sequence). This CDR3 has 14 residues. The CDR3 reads CASRGEGAGNTIYF. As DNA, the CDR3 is TGTGCCAGCAGGGGGGAGGGAGCTGGAAACACCATATATTTT. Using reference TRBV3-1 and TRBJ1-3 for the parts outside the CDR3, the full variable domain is DTAVSQTPKYLVTQMGNDKSIKCEQNLGHDTMYWYKQDSKKFLKIMFSYNNKELIINETVPNRFSPKSPDKAHLNLHINSLELGDSAVYFCASRGEGAGNTIYFGEGSWLTVV.

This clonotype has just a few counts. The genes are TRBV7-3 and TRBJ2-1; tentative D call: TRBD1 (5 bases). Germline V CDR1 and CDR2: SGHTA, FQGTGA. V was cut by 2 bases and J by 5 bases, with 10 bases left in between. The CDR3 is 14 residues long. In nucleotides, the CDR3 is TGTGCCAGCAGCTTATCGAGACAGCACAATGAGCAGTTCTTC. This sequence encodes CASSLSRQHNEQFF.

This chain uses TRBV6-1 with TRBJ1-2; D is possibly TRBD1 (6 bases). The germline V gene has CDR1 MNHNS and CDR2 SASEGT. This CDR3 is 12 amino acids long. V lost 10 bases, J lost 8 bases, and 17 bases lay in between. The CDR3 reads CATSGGPGGYTF. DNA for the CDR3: TGTGCCACCTCCGGGGGGCCGGGAGGCTACACCTTC.

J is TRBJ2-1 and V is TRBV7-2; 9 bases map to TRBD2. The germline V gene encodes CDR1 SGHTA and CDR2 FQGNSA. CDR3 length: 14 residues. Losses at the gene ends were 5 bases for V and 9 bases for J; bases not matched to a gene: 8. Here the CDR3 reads CASSGDSGLAEQFF. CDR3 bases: TGTGCCAGCAGCGGGGATTCGGGACTAGCTGAGCAGTTCTTC.

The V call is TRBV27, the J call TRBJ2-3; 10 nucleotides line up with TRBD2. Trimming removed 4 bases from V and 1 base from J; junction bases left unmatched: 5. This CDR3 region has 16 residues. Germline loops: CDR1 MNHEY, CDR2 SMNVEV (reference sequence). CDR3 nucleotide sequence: TGTGCCAGCAGTTCCCCCGGGACTAGCGGCACAGATACGCAGTATTTT. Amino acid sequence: CASSSPGTSGTDTQYF.

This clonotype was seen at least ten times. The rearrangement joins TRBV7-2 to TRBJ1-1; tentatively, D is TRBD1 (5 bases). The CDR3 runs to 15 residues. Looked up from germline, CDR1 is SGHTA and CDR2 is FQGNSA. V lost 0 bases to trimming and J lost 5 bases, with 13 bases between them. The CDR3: CASSLALGGGTEAFF. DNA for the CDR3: TGTGCCAGCAGCTTAGCGCTGGGGGGAGGAACTGAAGCTTTCTTT.

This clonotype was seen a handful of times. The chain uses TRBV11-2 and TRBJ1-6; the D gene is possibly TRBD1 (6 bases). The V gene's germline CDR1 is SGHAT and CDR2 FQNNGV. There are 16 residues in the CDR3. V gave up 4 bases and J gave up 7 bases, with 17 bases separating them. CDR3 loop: CASSWRQVLGNSPLHF. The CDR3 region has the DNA TGTGCCAGCAGCTGGCGACAGGTTCTTGGGAATTCACCCCTCCACTTT. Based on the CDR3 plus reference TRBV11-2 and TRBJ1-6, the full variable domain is EAGVAQSPRYKIIEKRQSVAFWCNPISGHATLYWYQQILGQGPKLLIQFQNNGVVDDSQLPKDRFSAERLKGVDSTLKIQPAKLEDSAVYLCASSWRQVLGNSPLHFGNGTRLTVT.

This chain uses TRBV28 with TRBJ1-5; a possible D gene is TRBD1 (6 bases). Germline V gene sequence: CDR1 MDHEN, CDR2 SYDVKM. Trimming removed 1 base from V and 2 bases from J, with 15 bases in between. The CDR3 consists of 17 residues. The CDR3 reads CASSLFIDRFGNQPQHF. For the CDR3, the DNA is TGTGCCAGCAGTTTATTCATCGACAGGTTCGGCAATCAGCCCCAGCATTTT.